Below are 26 T cell receptor beta chains sequenced from a single sample in a study of blood T cell repertoires in COVID-19. TCRdb's table, derived via immunoSEQ multiplex PCR, lists solely in-frame clones and lacks some. Altogether 200,000 to 250,000 clones are present, around 85% being singletons, with the ten largest covering roughly 4.9%. The sequenced material came from peripheral blood. The receptors stem from a human donor in a cohort sampled during active COVID-19.

The chain employs TRBV10-3 and TRBJ1-2; TRBD1 aligns across 9 bases. The germline gives CDR1 ENHRY, CDR2 SYGVKD. The V and J ends lost 6 bases and 8 bases, in that order; junction bases with no gene match: 1. The CDR3 sequence is 11 residues long. The CDR3 region has the DNA TGTGCCATCAGGGACAGGGGAGGCTACACCTTC. Translated, it gives CAIRDRGGYTF.

This chain links TRBV18 with TRBJ1-3, with a weak D call TRBD1 (6 bases). This CDR3 comprises 15 residues. The germline V gene has CDR1 KGHSH and CDR2 LQKENI. Trimming left V 3 bases short and J 0 bases short, with 9 bases between. The CDR3 here is CASSPRTDSGNTIYF. The CDR3 DNA follows: TGTGCCAGCTCACCTCGGACAGACTCTGGAAACACCATATATTTT.

The chain carries TRBV25-1 and TRBJ2-3, with D perhaps matching TRBD2 (5 bases). With 3 bases removed from V and 7 bases from J, the gap between germline ends came to 20 bases. This CDR3 region has 16 residues. Germline CDR1 is MGHDK and CDR2 is SYGVNS. The CDR3 DNA sequence: TGTGCCAGCAGTGAGTACACGAGCGGAAGAGGGTATACGCAGTATTTT. It yields the protein CASSEYTSGRGYTQYF.

This chain connects TRBV5-4 to TRBJ1-1, with 8 nucleotides matching TRBD1. The V and J ends lost 0 bases and 5 bases, in that order; junction bases with no gene match: 3. Germline CDR1 and CDR2: SGHNT and YYREEE (reference sequence). The CDR3 is 14 amino acids. The CDR3 DNA is TGTGCCAGCAGCTTGGGCAGGGGGCGGACTGAAGCTTTCTTT. Translation gives CASSLGRGRTEAFF.

The chain has TRBV28 and TRBJ2-1; 7 nucleotides match TRBD2. Germline V lookup: CDR1 MDHEN, CDR2 SYDVKM. The V and J ends lost 6 bases and 4 bases, in that order; junction bases with no gene match: 15. This CDR3 is 17 amino acids long. CDR3 protein: CASSYATGTTMYNEQFF. The CDR3 DNA reads TGTGCCAGCAGCTATGCAACCGGGACTACCATGTACAATGAGCAGTTCTTC.

With respect to this clone: Just one base apart from a much larger clone, this may be a read error. The gene calls are TRBV6-6 and TRBJ2-7; D is possibly TRBD1 (6 bases). This CDR3 has 14 amino acids. The germline V gene has CDR1 MNHNY and CDR2 SVGAGI (reference sequence). V was cut by 6 bases and J by 0 bases, with 12 bases left in between. The CDR3 here is CASSPGTYSYEQYF. The CDR3 nucleotides read TGTGCCAGCAGCCCCGGGACATACTCCTACGAGCAGTACTTC.

The chain links TRBV4-1 to TRBJ2-3; the D gene is possibly TRBD2 (6 bases). Germline assignment: CDR1 MGHRA and CDR2 YSYEKL. Trimming cost V 1 base and J 2 bases, with 16 bases left between them. The CDR3 is made up of 17 amino acids. The CDR3 sequence: CASSQVGREKNTDTQYF. The CDR3 DNA follows: TGCGCCAGCAGCCAAGTGGGCCGGGAGAAAAACACAGATACGCAGTATTTT.

This clone appeared once. V and J are TRBV19 and TRBJ1-2; the match to TRBD1 covers 10 bases. Germline CDR1 is LNHDA and CDR2 is SQIVND (reference sequence). This CDR3 is built from 14 residues. Trimming cost V 5 bases and J 4 bases; bases outside gene matches: 4. DNA of the CDR3: TGTGCCAGTAGTTTGACAGGGGGCATCTATGGCTACACCTTC. This codes for CASSLTGGIYGYTF. The whole variable domain, filled in from reference TRBV19 and TRBJ1-2, reads DGGITQSPKYLFRKEGQNVTLSCEQNLNHDAMYWYRQDPGQGLRLIYYSQIVNDFQKGDIAEGYSVSREKKESFPLTVTSAQKNPTAFYLCASSLTGGIYGYTFGSGTRLTVV.

The genes are TRBV28 and TRBJ2-7, with TRBD2 identical over 13 bases. CDR1 and CDR2 (germline): MDHEN, SYDVKM. This CDR3 spans 19 amino acids. V was clipped by 3 bases and J by 1 base; unmatched bases: 12. CDR3 nucleotide sequence: TGTGCCAGCAGTTTCCCTACCGGGACTAGCGGGAAACCTTCCTACGAGCAGTACTTC. Translated, it gives CASSFPTGTSGKPSYEQYF. Filled out from reference TRBV28 and TRBJ2-7, the complete variable domain reads DVKVTQSSRYLVKRTGEKVFLECVQDMDHENMFWYRQDPGLGLRLIYFSYDVKMKEKGDIPEGYSVSREKKERFSLILESASTNQTSMYLCASSFPTGTSGKPSYEQYFGPGTRLTVT.

The chain links TRBV5-1 to TRBJ2-7; TRBD2 might be the D (5 bases). The germline V gene encodes CDR1 SGHRS and CDR2 YFSETQ. V dropped 4 bases and J dropped 3 bases, with 11 bases sitting between them. The CDR3 has 13 residues. The CDR3 loop is CASSVSEIYEQYF. CDR3 nucleotides: TGCGCCAGCAGCGTTAGCGAGATCTACGAGCAGTACTTC.

DNA of the CDR3: TGTGCCAGCAGTCATCAAGGAAACACCATATATTTT. This translates into CASSHQGNTIYF. The rearrangement links TRBV6-2 or TRBV6-3 to TRBJ1-3, with unresolved D. Trimming pared 5 bases from V and 4 bases from J, leaving 6 bases between. Germline V gene data show CDR1 as MNHEY and CDR2 as SVGEGT. CDR3 size: 12 residues.

The J gene is TRBJ1-1, the V gene TRBV19; no definite D call. Germline CDR1 is LNHDA and CDR2 is SQIVND (reference sequence). Trimming took off 3 bases at V and 0 bases at J, with 8 bases between the two ends. This CDR3 is 14 amino acids long. The CDR3 sequence: CASSIGSMNTEAFF. The CDR3 region has the DNA TGTGCCAGTAGTATTGGGAGCATGAACACTGAAGCTTTCTTT.

The rearrangement links TRBV28 to TRBJ1-2; 8 bases fit TRBD1. J gave up 0 bases and V 5 bases, and 5 bases lay outside the gene matches. CDR3 length: 15 amino acids. Germline CDR1 and CDR2: MDHEN and SYDVKM. CDR3 sequence reads: CASSPWTGTNYGYTF. In nucleotides, the CDR3 is TGTGCCAGCAGTCCCTGGACAGGGACTAACTATGGCTACACCTTC.

The rearrangement links TRBV5-1 to TRBJ2-7; D is ambiguous. The CDR3 covers 14 residues. The V and J ends lost 0 bases and 3 bases respectively, with 10 bases between them. In germline, CDR1 is SGHRS, CDR2 YFSETQ. The CDR3, as DNA: TGCGCCAGCAGCTTGGGCGGTTCGGGCTACGAGCAGTACTTC. It translates to CASSLGGSGYEQYF.

This clone has just one count. V gene TRBV12-3 or TRBV12-4 combines with J gene TRBJ1-2; 9 nucleotides agree with TRBD1. After removal of 6 bases from V and 7 bases from J, the junction contained 6 bases not matched to a gene. The CDR3 is 13 residues long. CDR3 protein: CASRQDRGSGYTF. The CDR3 region has the DNA TGTGCCAGCAGACAGGACAGGGGCAGTGGCTACACCTTC.

This rearrangement joins TRBV7-3 to TRBJ2-7, with D possibly matching TRBD2 (5 bases). Looked up from germline, CDR1 is SGHTA and CDR2 is FQGTGA. The CDR3 is 16 amino acids. Trimming pared 2 bases from V and 1 base from J, leaving 15 bases between. The CDR3 DNA is TGTGCCAGCAGCTTATATGCTAGCTTCAGGTCCTACGAGCAGTACTTC. Translation gives CASSLYASFRSYEQYF.

This clone was seen a handful of times. The chain is built from TRBV19 and TRBJ2-7; 7 bases agree with TRBD1. Per germline, CDR1 LNHDA and CDR2 SQIVND (reference sequence). The V and J ends lost 9 bases and 3 bases, in that order; junction bases with no gene match: 8. The CDR3 is 13 amino acids. CDR3 nucleotides: TGTGCCAGCAGGGGACAGCGTTACTACGAGCAGTACTTC. Residues: CASRGQRYYEQYF.

There are a few counts of this clone. Within the sample, other DNA sequences also encode this same CDR3. The chain is built from TRBV19 and TRBJ1-1; no reliable D call. Trimming shortened V by 3 bases and J by 1 base, and 6 bases separated the two germline ends. Germline lookup yields CDR1 LNHDA and CDR2 SQIVND (reference sequence). This CDR3 is built from 13 residues. The CDR3 loop is CASSITRNTEAFF. Written as DNA, the CDR3 is TGTGCCAGTAGTATTACCAGGAACACTGAAGCTTTCTTT.

The chain has TRBV28 and TRBJ1-3; maybe TRBD1 (5 bases). The CDR3 is 15 residues long. V was trimmed by 3 bases and J by 4 bases, leaving 13 bases between them. Germline-derived CDR1 and CDR2 are MDHEN and SYDVKM. The CDR3 DNA follows: TGTGCCAGCAGTTTTCCCCGAACAGGAGGAAACACCATATATTTT. Translated, it gives CASSFPRTGGNTIYF.

The V and J genes are TRBV9 and TRBJ2-5; perhaps TRBD1 as D (5 bases). Trimming took 5 bases from V and 2 from J, leaving 13 bases between them. Germline V gene lookup returns CDR1 SGDLS and CDR2 YYNGEE. CDR3 length equals 14 residues. In nucleotides, the CDR3 is TGTGCCAGCAGTGCCCGACAGAGTCAAGAGACCCAGTACTTC. Its protein product is CASSARQSQETQYF.

The chain employs TRBV12-3 or TRBV12-4 and TRBJ1-2; 9 nucleotides agree with TRBD1. This CDR3 is built from 13 residues. Trimming at V came to 5 bases and at J to 8 bases, leaving 6 bases not matched to a gene. The chain's CDR3 is CASSPTGGRGYTF. The DNA for the CDR3 is TGTGCCAGCAGTCCAACAGGGGGCAGAGGCTACACCTTC.

DNA for the CDR3: TGCGCCAGCAGCTTGTTAGGGGACAACTCCTACGAGCAGTACTTC. Protein sequence: CASSLLGDNSYEQYF. The chain combines TRBV5-1 with TRBJ2-7; tentative D call: TRBD1 (6 bases). The CDR3 sequence is 15 residues long. Trimming pared 1 base from V and 0 bases from J, leaving 11 bases between. CDR1 and CDR2 (germline): SGHRS, YFSETQ.

CDR3 in amino acids: CASSRSTGSSYNSPLHF. The CDR3 DNA reads as TGTGCCAGCAGCCGTTCGACAGGGAGCTCCTATAATTCACCCCTCCACTTT. The V call is TRBV7-2, the J call TRBJ1-6, with 7 nucleotides matching TRBD1. The CDR3 is made up of 17 amino acids. V lost 5 bases, J lost 0 bases, and 7 bases stayed unmatched. The V gene's germline CDR1 is SGHTA and CDR2 FQGNSA.

The rearrangement links TRBV6-2 or TRBV6-3 to TRBJ1-5, with TRBD1 identical over 9 bases. Germline V gene data show CDR1 as MNHEY and CDR2 as SVGEGT. J gave up 6 bases and V 2 bases, and 2 bases lay outside the gene matches. The CDR3 is 14 amino acids. The CDR3 nucleotides read TGTGCCAGCAGTTACACAGGGGGCGGTCAGCCCCAGCATTTT. The encoded protein is CASSYTGGGQPQHF.

The genes are TRBV4-1 and TRBJ1-1; perhaps TRBD1 as D (6 bases). Trimming pared 4 bases from V and 5 bases from J, leaving 20 bases between. The CDR3 covers 16 residues. Germline loops: CDR1 MGHRA, CDR2 YSYEKL. The CDR3 is CASSRTLGPQGTEAFF. In DNA form, the CDR3 reads TGCGCCAGCAGCCGGACCTTAGGACCCCAGGGGACTGAAGCTTTCTTT.

This clone has a single count. V is TRBV5-3 and J is TRBJ1-1; D might be TRBD1 (5 bases). TRBV5-3 is identified as an open reading frame with a role that is uncertain. Trimming removed 5 bases at V and 0 bases at J, with 23 bases between. This CDR3 comprises 18 residues. In DNA form, the CDR3 reads TGTGCCAGAAGATACCCTTTAGTGCGGGGGATCATGAACACTGAAGCTTTCTTT. This encodes CARRYPLVRGIMNTEAFF.